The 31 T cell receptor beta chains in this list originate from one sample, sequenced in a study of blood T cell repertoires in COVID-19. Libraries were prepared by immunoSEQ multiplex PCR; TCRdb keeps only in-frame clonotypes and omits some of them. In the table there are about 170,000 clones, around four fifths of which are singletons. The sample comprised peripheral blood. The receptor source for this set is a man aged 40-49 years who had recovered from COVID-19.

The DNA for the CDR3 is TGCGCCAGCAGCCAAGAGCCAGGTACTAACACCGGGGAGCTGTTTTTT. Amino acid sequence: CASSQEPGTNTGELFF. The rearrangement links TRBV4-3 to TRBJ2-2; D is ambiguous. V was cut by 0 bases and J by 2 bases, with 10 bases left in between. CDR3 length equals 16 residues. The germline V gene encodes CDR1 LGHNA and CDR2 YSLEER.

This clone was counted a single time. This CDR3 is CASSFRGNNSPLHF. In DNA form, the CDR3 reads TGTGCCAGCAGTTTCAGGGGCAATAATTCACCCCTCCACTTT. The genes are TRBV6-5 and TRBJ1-6, with D possibly matching TRBD1 (6 bases). The V end lost 4 bases, the J end lost 5 bases, and 9 bases lay between the germline ends. The V gene's germline CDR1 is MNHEY and CDR2 SVGAGI. This CDR3 has 14 residues.

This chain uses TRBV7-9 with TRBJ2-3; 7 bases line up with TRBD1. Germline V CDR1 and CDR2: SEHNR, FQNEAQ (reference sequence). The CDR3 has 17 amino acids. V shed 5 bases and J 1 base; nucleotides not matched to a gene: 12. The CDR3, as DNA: TGTGCCAGCAGCCCCCACCTCGGGGACAGCCGCACAGATACGCAGTATTTT. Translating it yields CASSPHLGDSRTDTQYF.

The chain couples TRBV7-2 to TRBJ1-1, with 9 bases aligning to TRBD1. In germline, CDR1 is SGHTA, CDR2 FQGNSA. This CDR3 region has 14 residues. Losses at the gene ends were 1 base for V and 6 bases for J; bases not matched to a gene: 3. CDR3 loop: CASSLDRDRAEAFF. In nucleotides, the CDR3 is TGTGCCAGCAGCTTAGATCGGGACAGGGCTGAAGCTTTCTTT.

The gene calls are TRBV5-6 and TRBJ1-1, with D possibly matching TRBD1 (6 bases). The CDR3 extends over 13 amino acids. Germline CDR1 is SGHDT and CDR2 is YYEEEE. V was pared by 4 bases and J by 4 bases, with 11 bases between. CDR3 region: CASSETGFTEAFF. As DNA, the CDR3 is TGTGCCAGCAGCGAAACAGGGTTCACTGAAGCTTTCTTT.

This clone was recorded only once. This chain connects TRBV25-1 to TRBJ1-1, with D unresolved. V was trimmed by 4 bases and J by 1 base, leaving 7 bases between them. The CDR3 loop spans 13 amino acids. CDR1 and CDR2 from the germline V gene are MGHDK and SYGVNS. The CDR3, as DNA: TGTGCCAGCAGTGTTAGCGGGAACACTGAAGCTTTCTTT. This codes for CASSVSGNTEAFF.

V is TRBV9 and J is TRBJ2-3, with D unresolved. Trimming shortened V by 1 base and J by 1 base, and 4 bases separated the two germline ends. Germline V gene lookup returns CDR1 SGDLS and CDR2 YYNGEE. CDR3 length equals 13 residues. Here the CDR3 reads CASSVTGTDTQYF. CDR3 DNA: TGTGCCAGCAGCGTAACGGGCACAGATACGCAGTATTTT.

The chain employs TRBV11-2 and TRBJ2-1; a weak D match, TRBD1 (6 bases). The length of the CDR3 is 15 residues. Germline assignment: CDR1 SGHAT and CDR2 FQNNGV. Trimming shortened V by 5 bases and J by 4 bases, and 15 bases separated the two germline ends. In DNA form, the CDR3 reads TGTGCCAGCAGCCCGCGGGTCGGACAGTACAATGAGCAGTTCTTC. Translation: CASSPRVGQYNEQFF.

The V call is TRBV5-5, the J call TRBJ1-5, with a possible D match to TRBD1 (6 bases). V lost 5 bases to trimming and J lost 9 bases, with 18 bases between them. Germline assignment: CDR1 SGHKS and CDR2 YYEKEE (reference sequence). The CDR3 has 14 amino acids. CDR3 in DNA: TGTGCCAGCAGTTCGGACAGCCTGTTGAGGCCCCAGCATTTT. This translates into CASSSDSLLRPQHF.

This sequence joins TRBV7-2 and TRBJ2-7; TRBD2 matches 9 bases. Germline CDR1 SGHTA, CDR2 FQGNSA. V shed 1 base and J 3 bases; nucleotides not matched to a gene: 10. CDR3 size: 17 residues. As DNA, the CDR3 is TGTGCCAGCAGCTTAGTGGCGGGGGGGCCAGCGGTCTACGAGCAGTACTTC. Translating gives CASSLVAGGPAVYEQYF.

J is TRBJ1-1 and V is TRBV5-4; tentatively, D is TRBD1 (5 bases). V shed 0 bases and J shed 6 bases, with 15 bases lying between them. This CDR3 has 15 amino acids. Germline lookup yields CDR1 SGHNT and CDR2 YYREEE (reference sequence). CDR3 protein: CASSLAGDKGAEAFF. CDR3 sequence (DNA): TGTGCCAGCAGCTTGGCGGGCGACAAAGGGGCTGAAGCTTTCTTT.

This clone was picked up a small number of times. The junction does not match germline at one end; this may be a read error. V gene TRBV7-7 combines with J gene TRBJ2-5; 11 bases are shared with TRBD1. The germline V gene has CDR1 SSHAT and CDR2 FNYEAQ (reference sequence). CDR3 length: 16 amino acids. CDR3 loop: CASSRYGGTGGETQYF. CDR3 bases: TGTGCTAGCAGCCGATATGGAGGGACAGGGGGAGAGACCCAGTACTTC.

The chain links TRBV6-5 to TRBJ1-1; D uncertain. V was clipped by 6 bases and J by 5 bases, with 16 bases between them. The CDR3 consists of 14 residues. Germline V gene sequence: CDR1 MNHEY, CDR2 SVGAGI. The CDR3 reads CASSPGRKGTEAFF. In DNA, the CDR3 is TGTGCCAGCAGCCCCGGGAGGAAGGGAACTGAAGCTTTCTTT.

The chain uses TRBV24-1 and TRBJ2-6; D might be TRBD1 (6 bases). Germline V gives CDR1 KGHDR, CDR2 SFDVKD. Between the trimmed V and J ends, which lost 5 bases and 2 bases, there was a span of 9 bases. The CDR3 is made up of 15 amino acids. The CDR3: CATSGGTPGANVLTF. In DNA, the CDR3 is TGTGCCACCAGTGGTGGGACACCTGGGGCCAACGTCCTGACTTTC.

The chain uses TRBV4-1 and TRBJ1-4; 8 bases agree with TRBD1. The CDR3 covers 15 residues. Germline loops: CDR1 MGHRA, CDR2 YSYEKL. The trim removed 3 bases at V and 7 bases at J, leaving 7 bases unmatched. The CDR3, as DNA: TGCGCCAGCAGCCAGCAGGGACAGGAACGTGAAAAACTGTTTTTT. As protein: CASSQQGQEREKLFF.

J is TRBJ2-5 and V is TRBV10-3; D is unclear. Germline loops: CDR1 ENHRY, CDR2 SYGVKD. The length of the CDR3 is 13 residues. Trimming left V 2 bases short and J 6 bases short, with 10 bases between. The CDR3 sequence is CAISEEATKTQYF. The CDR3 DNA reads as TGTGCCATCAGTGAGGAGGCCACTAAGACCCAGTACTTC.

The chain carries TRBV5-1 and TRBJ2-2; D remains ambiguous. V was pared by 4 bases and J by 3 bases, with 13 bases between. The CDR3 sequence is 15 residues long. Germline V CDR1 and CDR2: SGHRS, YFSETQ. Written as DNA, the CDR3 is TGCGCCAGCAGCCCCCCTAACGATTACACCGGGGAGCTGTTTTTT. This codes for CASSPPNDYTGELFF.

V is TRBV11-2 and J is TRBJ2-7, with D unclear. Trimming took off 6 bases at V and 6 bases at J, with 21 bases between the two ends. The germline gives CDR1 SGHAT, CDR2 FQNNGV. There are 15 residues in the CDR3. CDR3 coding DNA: TGTGCCAGCAGGGAACGGATCCTCCCAGGAAGCGAGCAGTACTTC. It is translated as CASRERILPGSEQYF.

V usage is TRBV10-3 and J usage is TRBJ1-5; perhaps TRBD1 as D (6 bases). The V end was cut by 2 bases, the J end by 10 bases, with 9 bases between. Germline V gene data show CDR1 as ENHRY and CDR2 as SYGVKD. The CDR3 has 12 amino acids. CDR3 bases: TGTGCCATCAGTGAGGGACAGCACCCCCAGCATTTT. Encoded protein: CAISEGQHPQHF.

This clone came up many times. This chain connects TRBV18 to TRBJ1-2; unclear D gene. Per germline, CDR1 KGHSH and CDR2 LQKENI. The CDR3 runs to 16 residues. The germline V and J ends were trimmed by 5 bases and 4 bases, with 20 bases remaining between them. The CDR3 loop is CASSARSDYGLYGYTF. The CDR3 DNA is TGTGCCAGCTCAGCACGTTCGGACTACGGCCTCTATGGCTACACCTTC.

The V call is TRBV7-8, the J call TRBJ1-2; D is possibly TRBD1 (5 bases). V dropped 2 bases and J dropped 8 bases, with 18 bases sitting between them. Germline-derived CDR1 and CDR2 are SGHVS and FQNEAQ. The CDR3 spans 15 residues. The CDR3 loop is CASSLRQGISGGYTF. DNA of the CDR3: TGTGCCAGCAGCTTAAGGCAGGGTATATCTGGGGGCTACACCTTC. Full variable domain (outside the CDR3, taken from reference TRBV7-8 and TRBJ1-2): GAGVSQSPRYKVAKRGQDVALRCDPISGHVSLFWYQQALGQGPEFLTYFQNEAQLDKSGLPSDRFFAERPEGSVSTLKIQRTQQEDSAVYLCASSLRQGISGGYTFGSGTRLTVV.

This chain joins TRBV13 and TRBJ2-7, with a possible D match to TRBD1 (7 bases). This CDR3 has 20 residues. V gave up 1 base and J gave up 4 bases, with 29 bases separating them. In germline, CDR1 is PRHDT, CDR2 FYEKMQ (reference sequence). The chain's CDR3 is CASSLAGTDLFTGALYEQYF. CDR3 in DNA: TGTGCCAGCAGCTTAGCCGGGACAGATCTTTTTACGGGGGCGCTTTACGAGCAGTACTTC.

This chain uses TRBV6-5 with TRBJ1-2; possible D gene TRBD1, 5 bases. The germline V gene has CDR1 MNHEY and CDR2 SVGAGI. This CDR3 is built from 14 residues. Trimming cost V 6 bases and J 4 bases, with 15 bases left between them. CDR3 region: CASRLDSVSYGYTF. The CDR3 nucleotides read TGTGCCAGCAGACTTGACAGCGTGAGCTATGGCTACACCTTC.

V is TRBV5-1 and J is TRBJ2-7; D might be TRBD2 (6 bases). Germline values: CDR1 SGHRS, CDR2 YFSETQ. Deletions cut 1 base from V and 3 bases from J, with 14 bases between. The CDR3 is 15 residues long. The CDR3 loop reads CASSLRPGDNYEQYF. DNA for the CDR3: TGCGCCAGCAGCTTGAGGCCGGGAGACAACTACGAGCAGTACTTC.

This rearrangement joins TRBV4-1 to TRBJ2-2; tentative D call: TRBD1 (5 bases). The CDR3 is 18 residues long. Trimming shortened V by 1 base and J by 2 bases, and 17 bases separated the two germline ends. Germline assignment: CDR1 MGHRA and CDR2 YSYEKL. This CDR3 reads CASSQVGARTRNTGELFF. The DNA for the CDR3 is TGCGCCAGCAGCCAAGTAGGGGCGAGGACCCGAAACACCGGGGAGCTGTTTTTT.

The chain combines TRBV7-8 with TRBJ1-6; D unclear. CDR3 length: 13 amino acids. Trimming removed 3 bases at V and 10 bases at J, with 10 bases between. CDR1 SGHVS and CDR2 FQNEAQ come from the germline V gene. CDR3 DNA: TGTGCCAGCAGCTTCGAGGGTCAATCACCCCTCCACTTT. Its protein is CASSFEGQSPLHF. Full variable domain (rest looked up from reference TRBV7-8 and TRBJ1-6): GAGVSQSPRYKVAKRGQDVALRCDPISGHVSLFWYQQALGQGPEFLTYFQNEAQLDKSGLPSDRFFAERPEGSVSTLKIQRTQQEDSAVYLCASSFEGQSPLHFGNGTRLTVT.

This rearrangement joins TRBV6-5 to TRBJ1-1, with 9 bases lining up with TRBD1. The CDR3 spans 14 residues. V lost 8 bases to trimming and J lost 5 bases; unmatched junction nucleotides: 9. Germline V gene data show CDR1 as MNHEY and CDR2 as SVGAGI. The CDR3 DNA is TGTGCCAGCGAGAACAGGGGGCTGGAGACTGAAGCTTTCTTT. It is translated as CASENRGLETEAFF.

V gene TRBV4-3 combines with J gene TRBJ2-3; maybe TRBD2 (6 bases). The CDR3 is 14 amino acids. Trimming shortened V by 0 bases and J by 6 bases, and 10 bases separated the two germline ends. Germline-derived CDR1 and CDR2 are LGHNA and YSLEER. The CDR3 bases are TGCGCCAGCAGCCAAGATATCAGCGGGGATACGCAGTATTTT. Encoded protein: CASSQDISGDTQYF.

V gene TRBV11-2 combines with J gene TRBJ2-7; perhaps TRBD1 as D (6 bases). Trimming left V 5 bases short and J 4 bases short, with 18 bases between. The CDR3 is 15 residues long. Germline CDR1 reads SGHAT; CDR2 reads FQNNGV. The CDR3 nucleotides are TGTGCCAGCAGCGTCCTGGACAGTCCAATTTACGAGCAGTACTTC. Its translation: CASSVLDSPIYEQYF.

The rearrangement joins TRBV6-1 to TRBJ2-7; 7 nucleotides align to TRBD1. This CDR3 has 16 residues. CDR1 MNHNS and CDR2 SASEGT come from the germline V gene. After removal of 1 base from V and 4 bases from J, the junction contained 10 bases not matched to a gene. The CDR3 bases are TGTGCCAGCAGTGAAGGGTCTACAGGGGCAGGGTACGAGCAGTACTTC. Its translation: CASSEGSTGAGYEQYF.

The CDR3 coding sequence is TGTGCCACCAGCGGGGGGACAGGGCAGTTGGATGAGCAGTTCTTC. Its protein product is CATSGGTGQLDEQFF. The chain recombines TRBV15 with TRBJ2-1; 9 bases map to TRBD1. The J segment lost 8 bases and the V segment lost 5 bases, leaving 10 bases of the junction unmatched. The CDR3 contains 15 residues. Germline lookup yields CDR1 LNHNV and CDR2 YYDKDF (reference sequence).